The 26 T cell receptor beta chains reported below all come from one sample, sequenced in a study of shared clonotypes between healthy human individuals. Terminally differentiated effector memory CD45RA+ cells were left out of the naive CD8 fraction, which was CD45RO-negative and positively selected for CCR7. The table came from immunoSEQ multiplex PCR; TCRdb's copy has only in-frame clones and leaves some out. This sample has millions of clones, with about 95% found just once. Sample: naive CD8+ T cells sorted from blood. Receptor source: a man between 18 and 35 years old in good health.

Remarks on this clone: The same CDR3 also results from other DNA sequences found in this sample. Here the CDR3 DNA reads TGTGCCAGCAGTTTGTGGGGACAGATCTACGAGCAGTACTTC. Translation gives CASSLWGQIYEQYF. The chain combines TRBV28 with TRBJ2-7, with 7 bases that match TRBD1. Germline CDR1 and CDR2: MDHEN and SYDVKM. This CDR3 is built from 14 residues. V shed 3 bases, J shed 3 bases, and the junction held 5 bases outside the gene matches.

The V and J genes are TRBV4-2 and TRBJ2-7; TRBD1 matches at 7 bases. CDR1 LGHNA and CDR2 YNFKEQ come from the germline V gene. The CDR3 extends over 17 amino acids. V was pared by 0 bases and J by 3 bases, with 11 bases of the junction left unmatched. CDR3: CASSQEPQTGTNYEQYF. The CDR3 coding sequence is TGTGCCAGCAGCCAAGAGCCGCAGACAGGGACCAACTACGAGCAGTACTTC.

This sequence joins TRBV2 and TRBJ2-6, with 8 bases matching TRBD1. Germline V CDR1 and CDR2: SNHLY, FYNNEI. V was clipped by 5 bases and J by 2 bases; unmatched bases: 14. The CDR3 covers 19 residues. The CDR3 loop is CASSWGPGGAGAGANVLTF. The CDR3 DNA reads TGTGCCAGCAGTTGGGGCCCAGGGGGCGCGGGTGCTGGGGCCAACGTCCTGACTTTC.

This chain joins TRBV28 and TRBJ1-2; TRBD1 might be the D (5 bases). The CDR3 runs to 12 residues. Germline V gene sequence: CDR1 MDHEN, CDR2 SYDVKM. Between the trimmed V and J ends, which lost 7 bases and 6 bases, there was a span of 12 bases. CDR3 DNA sequence: TGTGCCAGCACTTTCTCGGGGGATGGCTACACCTTC. Protein: CASTFSGDGYTF.

V usage is TRBV7-9 and J usage is TRBJ2-5, with 16 bases fitting TRBD2. The CDR3 runs 19 residues. Germline V gene lookup returns CDR1 SEHNR and CDR2 FQNEAQ (reference sequence). The ends lost 5 bases at V and 5 bases at J; junction bases unmatched: 14. The CDR3 region is CASSPGTSGRGPSSETQYF. The DNA of the CDR3 is TGTGCCAGCAGCCCCGGGACTAGCGGGAGGGGGCCGTCCTCTGAGACCCAGTACTTC.

The chain employs TRBV4-2 and TRBJ2-3; D may be TRBD1 (5 bases). The CDR3 is made up of 15 amino acids. The ends were cut back, 0 bases at V and 5 bases at J, with 12 bases in the middle. CDR1 is LGHNA and CDR2 is YNFKEQ in the germline V gene. The CDR3 here is CASSQEGQSGDTQYF. The CDR3 coding sequence is TGTGCCAGCAGCCAAGAGGGGCAAAGTGGAGATACGCAGTATTTT.

The chain has TRBV9 and TRBJ2-5, with 7 bases identical to TRBD1. The germline V gene has CDR1 SGDLS and CDR2 YYNGEE. This CDR3 comprises 17 residues. Germline trimming cut 0 bases from V and 4 bases from J; bases unmatched to any gene: 12. The CDR3 DNA reads TGTGCCAGCAGCGTAGGGTCTGGGACAGCCCCAAGAGAGACCCAGTACTTC. Translated, it gives CASSVGSGTAPRETQYF.

The chain combines TRBV28 with TRBJ1-5; tentative D call: TRBD1 (5 bases). The CDR3 runs 15 residues. Trimming stripped 7 bases from V and 5 bases from J, with 18 bases between. Germline V gene sequence: CDR1 MDHEN, CDR2 SYDVKM. This chain's CDR3 is CASTMGLIGYQPQHF. CDR3 in DNA: TGTGCCAGCACCATGGGGCTAATTGGATATCAGCCCCAGCATTTT. The whole variable domain, remainder taken from reference TRBV28 and TRBJ1-5, is DVKVTQSSRYLVKRTGEKVFLECVQDMDHENMFWYRQDPGLGLRLIYFSYDVKMKEKGDIPEGYSVSREKKERFSLILESASTNQTSMYLCASTMGLIGYQPQHFGDGTRLSIL.

In this sample, this clone turned up once. The rearrangement links TRBV2 to TRBJ1-1; the D is unclear. The V end lost 6 bases, the J end lost 2 bases, and 16 bases lay between the germline ends. The V gene's germline CDR1 is SNHLY and CDR2 FYNNEI. The CDR3 is made up of 15 amino acids. In DNA form, the CDR3 reads TGTGCCAGCAGGGTCAGTGGGTTCTTTAACACTGAAGCTTTCTTT. Residues: CASRVSGFFNTEAFF. The whole variable domain, filled in from reference TRBV2 and TRBJ1-1, reads EPEVTQTPSHQVTQMGQEVILRCVPISNHLYFYWYRQILGQKVEFLVSFYNNEISEKSEIFDDQFSVERPDGSNFTLKIRSTKLEDSAMYFCASRVSGFFNTEAFFGQGTRLTVV.

V gene TRBV11-2 combines with J gene TRBJ1-1; D possibly corresponds to TRBD1 (5 bases). This CDR3 region has 12 residues. V lost 5 bases, J lost 7 bases, and 11 bases lay in between. CDR1 and CDR2 (germline): SGHAT, FQNNGV. CDR3 amino acids: CASSPGLVEAFF. CDR3 coding DNA: TGTGCCAGCAGCCCGGGACTTGTTGAAGCTTTCTTT.

Points on this clone: Other DNA sequences in this sample translate to the same CDR3. The chain employs TRBV5-5 and TRBJ1-1; D gene uncertain. The CDR3 covers 12 residues. Germline-derived CDR1 and CDR2 are SGHKS and YYEKEE (reference sequence). The V end lost 0 bases, the J end lost 5 bases, and 5 bases lay between the germline ends. CDR3 amino acids: CASSLGPTEAFF. Written as DNA, the CDR3 is TGTGCCAGCAGCTTGGGGCCGACTGAAGCTTTCTTT.

This chain uses TRBV13 with TRBJ2-1; TRBD1 matches 9 bases. Unmatched junction bases numbered 4, after V lost 5 bases and J lost 5 bases. This CDR3 is 14 amino acids long. Germline CDR1 is PRHDT and CDR2 is FYEKMQ (reference sequence). The CDR3 nucleotides are TGTGCCAGCAGCCCCGGGACAGGGAACAATGAGCAGTTCTTC. This encodes CASSPGTGNNEQFF.

The V call is TRBV4-3, the J call TRBJ2-7; unclear D gene. Per germline, CDR1 LGHNA and CDR2 YSLEER. The CDR3 has 15 amino acids. The germline V and J ends were trimmed by 0 bases and 2 bases, with 11 bases remaining between them. The CDR3 bases are TGCGCCAGCAGCCAAGATCTCAGCGAGCCCTACGAGCAGTACTTC. Protein product: CASSQDLSEPYEQYF.

The chain has TRBV4-1 and TRBJ1-2; D ambiguous. The CDR3 consists of 17 residues. V lost 0 bases to trimming and J lost 4 bases, with 18 bases between them. Germline V CDR1 and CDR2: MGHRA, YSYEKL. The CDR3 loop reads CASSQEHTDHVVYGYTF. As DNA, the CDR3 is TGCGCCAGCAGCCAAGAGCACACGGATCACGTTGTCTATGGCTACACCTTC.

The chain couples TRBV21-1 to TRBJ2-7. TRBV21-1 is a pseudogene. The CDR3 loop spans 15 amino acids. The CDR3 sequence is CASSLSGGRVYEQYF. Here the CDR3 DNA reads TGTGCCAGCAGCCTTTCGGGCGGCAGAGTCTACGAGCAGTACTTC.

The V gene is TRBV7-2, the J gene TRBJ2-7; D is ambiguous. Germline CDR1 is SGHTA and CDR2 is FQGNSA. Trimming stripped 1 base from V and 0 bases from J, with 7 bases between. The CDR3 consists of 14 residues. DNA of the CDR3: TGTGCCAGCAGCTTAGTTCAGGCCTCCTACGAGCAGTACTTC. It yields the protein CASSLVQASYEQYF.

V and J are TRBV15 and TRBJ2-3, with D perhaps matching TRBD2 (7 bases). V shed 7 bases and J shed 6 bases, with 20 bases lying between them. CDR3 length: 15 amino acids. Germline V lookup: CDR1 LNHNV, CDR2 YYDKDF (reference sequence). CDR3 sequence reads: CATKRGGTLDDTQYF. CDR3 DNA sequence: TGTGCCACCAAGAGGGGGGGAACCCTCGACGATACGCAGTATTTT.

In this sample, this clone turned up once. The rearrangement links TRBV9 to TRBJ1-1, with D possibly matching TRBD1 (6 bases). V was cut by 3 bases and J by 0 bases, with 9 bases left in between. Germline V CDR1 and CDR2: SGDLS, YYNGEE. The CDR3 has 14 amino acids. CDR3 DNA: TGTGCCAGCAGCGGGGGACACTTGAACACTGAAGCTTTCTTT. The encoded protein is CASSGGHLNTEAFF.

This chain connects TRBV27 to TRBJ2-7, with TRBD1 matching 7 bases. The CDR3 is made up of 13 amino acids. The V gene end was trimmed by 3 bases and the J gene end by 6 bases; junction bases not matched to a gene: 5. CDR1 MNHEY and CDR2 SMNVEV come from the germline V gene (reference sequence). This chain's CDR3 is CASSFGQAREQYF. As DNA, the CDR3 is TGTGCCAGCAGTTTTGGACAGGCCCGCGAGCAGTACTTC.

This chain uses TRBV30 with TRBJ2-3; 12 bases are shared with TRBD1. From germline, CDR1 is GTSNPN and CDR2 SVGIG (reference sequence). The ends lost 3 bases at V and 3 bases at J; junction bases unmatched: 7. The CDR3 length is 16 residues. This CDR3 reads CAWRGTGGFVTDTQYF. The CDR3, as DNA: TGTGCCTGGAGAGGGACAGGGGGCTTTGTTACAGATACGCAGTATTTT.

Concerning this clone: Germline is not matched at one junction end, which may reflect a read error. This sequence joins TRBV7-8 and TRBJ1-4; the D gene is possibly TRBD1 (5 bases). Germline values: CDR1 SGHVS, CDR2 FQNEAQ. The CDR3 is 15 amino acids. CDR3 region: CASSPRGITDEKLFF. CDR3 nucleotide sequence: TGTGCCAGCAGCCCGAGGGGTATAACTGATGAAAAACTGTTTTTT. Drawing the rest from reference TRBV7-8 and TRBJ1-4, the complete variable domain is GAGVSQSPRYKVAKRGQDVALRCDPISGHVSLFWYQQALGQGPEFLTYFQNEAQLDKSGLPSDRFFAERPEGSVSTLKIQRTQQEDSAVYLCASSPRGITDEKLFFGSGTQLSVL.

This chain joins TRBV13 and TRBJ2-3; D may be TRBD1 (6 bases). Trimming took off 0 bases at V and 3 bases at J, with 10 bases between the two ends. The CDR3 runs to 15 residues. CDR1 is PRHDT, CDR2 FYEKMQ, per germline (reference sequence). Here the CDR3 DNA reads TGTGCCAGCAGCTTAGGCCCCGACAGGACAGATACGCAGTATTTT. This codes for CASSLGPDRTDTQYF.

Only one count was recorded for this clone. The chain combines TRBV9 with TRBJ2-5; 7 bases align to TRBD2. Germline V lookup: CDR1 SGDLS, CDR2 YYNGEE. With 1 base clipped from V and 1 base from J, the junction kept 7 bases outside the gene matches. This CDR3 comprises 16 residues. The CDR3 coding sequence is TGTGCCAGCAGCGTATTGTGGGAGGGCCCCCAAGAGACCCAGTACTTC. Amino acids: CASSVLWEGPQETQYF.

Concerning this clone itself: This same CDR3 is encoded by further DNA sequences in the sample. The chain couples TRBV7-9 to TRBJ2-2, with no clear D. V lost 6 bases to trimming and J lost 4 bases, with 9 bases between them. CDR1 is SEHNR, CDR2 FQNEAQ, per germline (reference sequence). CDR3 size: 13 residues. The CDR3 nucleotides are TGTGCCAGCAGTCCAACCGGCACCGGGGAGCTGTTTTTT. Protein product: CASSPTGTGELFF.

The chain has TRBV5-1 and TRBJ2-1; 9 bases line up with TRBD2. Per germline, CDR1 SGHRS and CDR2 YFSETQ. This CDR3 contains 17 residues. With V trimmed by 1 base and J by 6 bases, 11 bases remained unmatched. In DNA form, the CDR3 reads TGCGCCAGCAGCTTGTATTTCCCTAGCGGGAAGGGCAATGAGCAGTTCTTC. Translated, it gives CASSLYFPSGKGNEQFF.

This chain joins TRBV2 and TRBJ2-7, with D hard to call. Germline V gives CDR1 SNHLY, CDR2 FYNNEI. The CDR3 loop spans 11 amino acids. V lost 8 bases and J lost 2, with 7 bases in between. CDR3 in amino acids: CASVGPYEQYF. CDR3 nucleotides: TGTGCCAGCGTAGGCCCCTACGAGCAGTACTTC.